The rows below give T cell receptor beta chains drawn from one sample of a study of Graves' ophthalmopathy and Graves' hyperthyroidism. TCRdb reanalysed the multiplex PCR reads using MiXCR and keeps one entry per CDR3 protein. The repertoire holds about 740,000 distinct CDR3 sequences, with 40% as singletons. Sequenced sample: peripheral blood. These receptors originate from an adult man with Graves' ophthalmopathy. Each CDR3 is given with its conserved first and last residue. The D gene is left open where the match is weak. The size field is filled for only some rows; it gives once, few, many or a size class.

j_call d_call v_call clone_size cdr3_nt cdr3_aa
TRBJ1-4 . TRBV2 many TGTGCCAGCACCAGGGAGGGGGAAAAACTGTTTTTT CASTREGEKLFF
TRBJ1-1 . TRBV10-3 many TGTGCCATCAGTGATCAGGACAAGACAATTGAAGCTTTCTTT CAISDQDKTIEAFF
TRBJ1-1 TRBD1 TRBV7-2 many TGTGCCAGTAGCTGGACAGGGCGGACTGAAGCTTTCTTT CASSWTGRTEAFF
TRBJ2-5 TRBD2 TRBV15 . TGTGCCACCAGCAGAGGTCGGGCTAGCGGGGGGGCCGGAGAGACCCAGTACTTC CATSRGRASGGAGETQYF
TRBJ2-7 . TRBV20-1 few TGCAGTGCTAGGGAGACAGGTTCCTCCTACGAGCAGTACTTC CSARETGSSYEQYF
TRBJ1-5 . TRBV24-1 once TGTGCCAGCAGTTTAGACGGGGGGTCCAATCAGCATTTT CASSLDGGSNQHF
TRBJ1-5 . TRBV9 few TGTGCCAGCAGCCAAGATAATGTGTTGAGTGGCAATCAGCCCCAGCATTTT CASSQDNVLSGNQPQHF
TRBJ2-2 TRBD1 TRBV20-1 . TGCAGTGCCGAGGGACAGGGAAGGCCCGGGGAGCTGTTTTTT CSAEGQGRPGELFF
TRBJ1-4 TRBD1 TRBV29-1 . TGCAGCGGGGGACAGGCCAATAATGAAAAACTGTTTTTT CSGGQANNEKLFF
TRBJ1-2 . TRBV7-9 many TGTGCCAGCAGCACGAACGGGCGCTACAACTATGGCTACACCTTC CASSTNGRYNYGYTF
TRBJ2-7 TRBD1 TRBV24-1 many TGTGCCACATCGGGACAGACGGAAGAGCAGTACTTC CATSGQTEEQYF
TRBJ1-1 . TRBV20-1 . TGCAGTGCTGGAAGAAACAGTGTCACTGAAGCTTTCTTT CSAGRNSVTEAFF
TRBJ1-6 . TRBV10-2 . TGTGCCAGCACCAAAAGGACGGGGGAAAGACCCCTCCACTTT CASTKRTGERPLHF
TRBJ1-5 . TRBV20-1 . TGCAGTGCCTGGAACGGGATCGGTCAGCCCCAGCATTTT CSAWNGIGQPQHF
TRBJ1-4 . TRBV15 few TGTGCCCACGAAACAGGGAAGGGTGAAAAACTGTTTTTT CAHETGKGEKLFF
TRBJ1-2 . TRBV29-1 many TGCAGCGTTGTAGGGCAGGGCACTAACTATGGCTACACCTTC CSVVGQGTNYGYTF
TRBJ1-1 . TRBV19 . TGTGCCAGTAGTATAGGCCCACAGGTGAACACTGAAGCTTTCTTT CASSIGPQVNTEAFF
TRBJ1-1 . TRBV10-3 few TGTGCCAGCAGTTACTTGGGAGGACAGGAAGCTTTCTTT CASSYLGGQEAFF
TRBJ1-4 TRBD1 TRBV7-8 . TGTGCCAGCACCCTGGGTAGCAGGGGGCTACCGAATGAAAAACTGTTTTTT CASTLGSRGLPNEKLFF
TRBJ1-6 . TRBV25-1 . TGTGCCAGCAGTGATAGTGCCGGGACGTCAAGCTCCTATAATTCACCCCTCCACTTT CASSDSAGTSSSYNSPLHF
TRBJ2-2 TRBD1 TRBV2 few TGTGCCAGCAATCGGGACAGATCCGGGGAGCTGTTTTTT CASNRDRSGELFF
TRBJ1-3 . TRBV10-3 few TGTGCCAGCAGTGAATCCGGGTTTGGAAACACCATATATTTT CASSESGFGNTIYF
TRBJ2-7 TRBD2 TRBV20-1 . TGCAGTGCTCTATTTAGCGGGAGGGCCATCGAGCAGTACTTC CSALFSGRAIEQYF
TRBJ2-7 . TRBV10-3 many TGTGCCATCAGTTTTTCTGGGAGCTCCTACGAGCAGTACTTC CAISFSGSSYEQYF
TRBJ2-5 . TRBV7-9 many TGTGCCCAGGGGGGGATCCAAGAGACCCAGTACTTC CAQGGIQETQYF
TRBJ1-1 . TRBV25-1 . TGTGCCAGCACCACGACCTGGGACACTGAAGCTTTCTTT CASTTTWDTEAFF
TRBJ2-6 . TRBV9 few TGTGCCAGCAGCGTAGAACCGGCCTCTGGGGCCAACGTCCTGACTTTC CASSVEPASGANVLTF
TRBJ2-7 . TRBV5-5 . TGTGCCAGCAGCCCCTCCGGGGCCCAAGGCAGGCAGTACTTC CASSPSGAQGRQYF
TRBJ1-1 TRBD1 TRBV7-3 few TGTGCCAGCAGCTTAACCGGACAGGGGGTGGTTGAAGCTTTCTTT CASSLTGQGVVEAFF
TRBJ2-5 TRBD2 TRBV10-3 many TGTGCCATCAGTGACTCCGGGACTAGCGAAGAGACCCAGTACTTC CAISDSGTSEETQYF
TRBJ1-6 . TRBV7-9 many TGTGCCAGCAGCTTAGAACAGTATAATTCACCCCTCCACTTT CASSLEQYNSPLHF
TRBJ2-7 TRBD1 TRBV7-9 many TGTGCCAGCAGCTTACCCGGGACAGGGAATTACGAGCAGTACTTC CASSLPGTGNYEQYF
TRBJ1-1 . TRBV18 few TGTGCCAGCTCACCAACGTCAGGCACGACTGAAGCTTTCTTT CASSPTSGTTEAFF
TRBJ1-1 TRBD1 TRBV29-1 few TGCAGCGTTGAGACAGGGAGCACTGAAGCTTTCTTT CSVETGSTEAFF
TRBJ2-7 TRBD2 TRBV5-5 . TGTGCCAGCAGCCTAGGACTAGCGGGACCCGGCGCCGACTTC CASSLGLAGPGADF
TRBJ1-2 TRBD1 TRBV27 . TGTGCCAGCAGTTCCTACAGGACAGGGGATGGGGGCTACACCTTC CASSSYRTGDGGYTF
TRBJ2-6 TRBD1 TRBV29-1 . TGCAGCGTTGAGGGGTCGGGACAGGGTTCTTCCTCTGGGGCCAACGTCCTGACTTTC CSVEGSGQGSSSGANVLTF
TRBJ2-7 TRBD1 TRBV2 . TGTGCCAGCAGTATGGACAGGGAAGGCTCCTACGAGCAGTACTTC CASSMDREGSYEQYF
TRBJ1-1 TRBD1 TRBV29-1 many TGCAGCGTCTCACCGGGACAGGGTCTTCAAAACACTGAAGCTTTCTTT CSVSPGQGLQNTEAFF
TRBJ2-2 . TRBV2 . TGTGCCAGCTGTAGTACCGGGGGGCTGTTTTTT CASCSTGGLFF
TRBJ2-2 TRBD1 TRBV7-9 . TGTACCAGCCCAACTAACGAAGGGGGCCCTCGTAGCGTGACAAACACCGGGGAGCTGTTTTTT CTSPTNEGGPRSVTNTGELFF
TRBJ2-7 . TRBV7-9 many TGTGCCAGCAGCTCCTCCGACGGGAAAAGCTACGAGCAGTACTTC CASSSSDGKSYEQYF
TRBJ1-4 TRBD1 TRBV10-3 . TGTGCCAGCAGTTCCGCCCGACAGGGGAGGCCTAATGAAAAACTGTTTTTT CASSSARQGRPNEKLFF
TRBJ2-7 . TRBV7-2 . TGTGCCAGCAGCCACAACAGGGAAGGGGACTACGAGCAGTACTTC CASSHNREGDYEQYF
TRBJ1-5 TRBD1 TRBV2 many TGTGCCAGCCACCGGGACAGGGGCGTTCAGCCCCAGCATTTT CASHRDRGVQPQHF
TRBJ1-5 TRBD1 TRBV10-3 once TGTGCCAACAGCCGGGACAGGAATCAGCCCCAGCATTTT CANSRDRNQPQHF
TRBJ2-5 . TRBV7-9 many TGTGCCAGCAGCCTCCAAGGAGGGCGGGAGACCCAGTACTTC CASSLQGGRETQYF
TRBJ1-2 . TRBV10-3 few TGTGCCAGCAGTGTGGGGGCAGGAGGCTATGGCTACACCTTC CASSVGAGGYGYTF
TRBJ2-7 . TRBV20-1 . TGCAGTGCTAGAGATTTGGCCAGGATACAGTACTTC CSARDLARIQYF
TRBJ2-2 . TRBV10-3 few TGTGCCAGCAGTTACTCGGGTGCCAGCGGGGAGCTGTTTTTT CASSYSGASGELFF
TRBJ2-2 TRBD1 TRBV7-3 . TGTGCCAGCAGCTTAACGGGCCACAGGGGACCGAACACCGGGGAGCTGTTTTTT CASSLTGHRGPNTGELFF
TRBJ2-3 TRBD1 TRBV20-1 . TGCAGTGCTTCCAGGACAGGGGCGACAGATACGCAGTATTTT CSASRTGATDTQYF
TRBJ2-7 TRBD2 TRBV20-1 few TGCAGTGCTAGCCGGGGACTAGCGGGGAGCTACGAGCAGTACTTC CSASRGLAGSYEQYF
TRBJ2-5 TRBD2 TRBV11-2 few TGTGCCAGCAGCCCTGCGGCGGGGGGGATTTACCAAGAGACCCAGTACTTC CASSPAAGGIYQETQYF
TRBJ2-7 . TRBV4-2 . TGTGCCAGCAGCAAGAATACACACTACGAGCAGTACTTC CASSKNTHYEQYF